The sequence of this TCR beta chain was determined in a study of T cell responses to AZD1222 COVID-19 vaccine (dated by TCRdb to the early 2020s). At the level of the whole study: AZD1222 recipients with second doses at about 4 weeks or about 12 weeks were pooled, because spike-specific TCR depth and breadth did not differ between schedules. A total of roughly 240 trial participants underwent TCR sequencing, of whom 200 to 220 received two doses of AZD1222 and some 26 received two doses of the MenACWY control vaccine. Trial participants were enrolled into age subgroups of 18-55, 56-69 and 70-plus years, which contained approximately 150, 28 and 58 TCR-sequenced participants, respectively.

Regarding this clone: The target of this receptor is not known. No base quality information exists; no much larger clone differs at one position.

Broader findings and caveats from the paper: After two AZD1222 doses, spike-specific TCR breadth and depth were significantly higher than at day 0 and than in MenACWY recipients. The whole spike protein was spanned by vaccine-associated CD4 TCRs, and dominant responses were seen in regions 160-218 and 743-854. Conclusions about previously exposed vaccinees are limited because only six or seven AZD1222 recipients were SARS-CoV-2 seropositive at baseline. Most participants were white British and females outnumbered males, and the authors suggested that clonal diversity may have been underestimated. Because no day 14 peak-response samples were available, repertoires were characterized only after the peak T cell response. Reportedly, almost half of the unique spike-specific TCRs recognized epitopes lying outside the regions that are mutated in the B.1.351 and B.1.1.7 variants. The 56-69-year group was small, and its depth increase did not reach significance, likely because of low power.

Interpreted using the paper, the time point label stands for: baseline before first vaccination. The vaccinee samples were drawn from two UK trials, COV001 and COV002, one of which was a single-blind randomized controlled phase 2/3 trial testing AZD1222 (ChAdOx1 nCoV-19) in healthy adults. Trial participant PBMC samples were collected at day 0 and day 28 after the second dose for TCRbeta chain sequencing. The CDR3 regions of human TCRbeta chains were analyzed by immunosequencing. In the authors' own workflow: TCRs in the repertoires were matched against a reference library of SARS-CoV-2-specific TCRs that had been generated with the MIRA antigen-specificity platform. Breadth was defined as the fraction of unique TCRs that were SARS-CoV-2-associated, and depth was defined as the fraction of total T cells that were SARS-CoV-2-associated. Using the MIRA data, each spike-specific TCR was assigned both to the spike region to which the TCR was reactive and to a CD4 or CD8 class. Log10-transformed breadth and depth values were compared by one-way ANOVA with Sidak's multiple comparisons tests. TCRdb's version of the immuneACCESS table is confined to in-frame rearrangements and falls short of the full clone set. An unresolved V gene accounts for under half of the shortfall where checked; the remainder is of unknown origin. D and trimming come from the DNA, and the V and J calls and clone size come from that table. This sample lists around 95,000 clones; 88% were detected once. The ten largest clonotypes hold around 2.8% of the sample.

This specimen consisted of peripheral blood, obtained on day 0 of AZD1222 vaccination. The source is an adult in good health.

CDR3 reads: CASSYSGSGTYEQYF. Here is the DNA: TGCGCCAGCAGTTACAGCGGGAGTGGAACCTACGAGCAGTACTTC. The V and J genes are TRBV5-1 and TRBJ2-7; TRBD2 lines up with 8 middle nucleotides. From a lookup of the germline V gene, CDR1 and CDR2 are SGHRS and YFSETQ. The CDR3 measures 15 amino acids from cysteine to phenylalanine. Here the CDR3 DNA is all that survives: 45 bases in frame from base 1. For this chain, trimming is 5 bases at the V end and 2 bases at the J end, and the number of junction bases without a gene match is 9.